This T cell receptor beta chain was documented in a study of spatial heterogeneity in lung cancer. Described time point: blood at routine non-recurrence follow-up after resection. TCRdb re-derived calls from the 5' RACE reads in MiXCR, one entry per CDR3 protein. The sample lists roughly 70,000 distinct CDR3 sequences, roughly 9% seen once, with approximately 2% in the top ten. The sample holds many counts of this clonotype. The sequencing used PBMCs, collected at follow-up. The TCR sequence derives from a female donor with early-stage non-small cell lung cancer.

The CDR3 is CASTMWSGRRQETQYF. The CDR3 nucleotides read TGTGCCAGCACCATGTGGAGCGGGAGGAGGCAAGAGACCCAGTACTTC. The rearrangement joins TRBV7-8 to TRBJ2-5; TRBD2 matches at 9 bases. The CDR3 is made up of 16 amino acids. Germline V gives CDR1 SGHVS, CDR2 FQNEAQ. Trimming took 7 bases from V and 2 from J; bases not matched to a gene: 11.